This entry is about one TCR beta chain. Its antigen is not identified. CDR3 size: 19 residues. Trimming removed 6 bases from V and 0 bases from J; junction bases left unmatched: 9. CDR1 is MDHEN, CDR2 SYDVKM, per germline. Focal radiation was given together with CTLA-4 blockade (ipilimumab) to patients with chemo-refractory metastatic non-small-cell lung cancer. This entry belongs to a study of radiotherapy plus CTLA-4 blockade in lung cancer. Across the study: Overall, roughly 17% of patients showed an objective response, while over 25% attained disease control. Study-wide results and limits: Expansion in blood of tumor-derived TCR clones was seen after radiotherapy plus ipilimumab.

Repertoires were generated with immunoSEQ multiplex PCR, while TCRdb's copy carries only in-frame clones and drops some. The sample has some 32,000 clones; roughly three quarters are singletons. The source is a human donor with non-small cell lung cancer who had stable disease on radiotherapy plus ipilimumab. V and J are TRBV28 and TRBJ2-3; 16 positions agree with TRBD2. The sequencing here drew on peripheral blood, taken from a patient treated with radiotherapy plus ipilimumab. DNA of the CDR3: TGTGCCAGCAGCACGGGACTAGCGGGAGGGCCTGTAAGCACAGATACGCAGTATTTT. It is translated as CASSTGLAGGPVSTDTQYF.